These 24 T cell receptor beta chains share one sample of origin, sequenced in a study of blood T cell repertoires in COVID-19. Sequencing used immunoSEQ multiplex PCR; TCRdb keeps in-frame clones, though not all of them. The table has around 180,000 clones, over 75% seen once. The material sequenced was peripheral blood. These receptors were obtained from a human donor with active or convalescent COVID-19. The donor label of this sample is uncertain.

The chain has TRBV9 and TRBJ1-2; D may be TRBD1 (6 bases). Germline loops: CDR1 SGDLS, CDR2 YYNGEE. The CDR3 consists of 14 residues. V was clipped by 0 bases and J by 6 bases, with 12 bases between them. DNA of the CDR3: TGTGCCAGCAGCGTAGCTCAGGGGCGGGATGGCTACACCTTC. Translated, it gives CASSVAQGRDGYTF.

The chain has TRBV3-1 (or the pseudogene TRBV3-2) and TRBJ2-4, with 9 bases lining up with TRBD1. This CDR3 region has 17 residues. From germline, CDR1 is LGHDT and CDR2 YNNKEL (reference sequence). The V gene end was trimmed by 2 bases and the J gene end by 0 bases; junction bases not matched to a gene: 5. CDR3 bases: TGTGCCAGCAGCCAACTACACAGGGGGCTAGCCAAAAACATTCAGTACTTC. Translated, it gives CASSQLHRGLAKNIQYF.

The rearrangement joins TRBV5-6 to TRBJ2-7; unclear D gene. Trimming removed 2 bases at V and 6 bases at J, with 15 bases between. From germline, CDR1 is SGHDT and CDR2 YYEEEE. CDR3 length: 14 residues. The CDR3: CASSFFAIRAEQYF. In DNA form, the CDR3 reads TGTGCCAGCAGCTTCTTTGCAATCCGAGCCGAGCAGTACTTC.

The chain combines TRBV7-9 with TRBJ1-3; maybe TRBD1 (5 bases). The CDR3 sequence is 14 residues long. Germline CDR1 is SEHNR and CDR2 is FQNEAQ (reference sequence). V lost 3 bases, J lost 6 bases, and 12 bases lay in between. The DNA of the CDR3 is TGTGCCAGCAGCTTCGTGGGGCTTAAAAACACCATATATTTT. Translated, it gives CASSFVGLKNTIYF. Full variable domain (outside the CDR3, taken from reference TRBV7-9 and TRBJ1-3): DTGVSQNPRHKITKRGQNVTFRCDPISEHNRLYWYRQTLGQGPEFLTYFQNEAQLEKSRLLSDRFSAERPKGSFSTLEIQRTEQGDSAMYLCASSFVGLKNTIYFGEGSWLTVV.

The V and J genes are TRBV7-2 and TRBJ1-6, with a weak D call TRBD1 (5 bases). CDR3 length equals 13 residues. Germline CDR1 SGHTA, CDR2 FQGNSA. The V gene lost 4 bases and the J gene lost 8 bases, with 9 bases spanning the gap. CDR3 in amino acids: CASSSETDSPLHF. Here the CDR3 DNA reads TGTGCCAGCAGCTCAGAGACAGATTCACCCCTCCACTTT.

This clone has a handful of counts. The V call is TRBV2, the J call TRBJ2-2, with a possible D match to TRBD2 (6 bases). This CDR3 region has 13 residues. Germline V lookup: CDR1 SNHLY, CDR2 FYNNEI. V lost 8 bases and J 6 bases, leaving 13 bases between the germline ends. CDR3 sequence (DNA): TGTGCCAGCTTTTCGGGAGTAGCCGGGGAGCTGTTTTTT. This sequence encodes CASFSGVAGELFF.

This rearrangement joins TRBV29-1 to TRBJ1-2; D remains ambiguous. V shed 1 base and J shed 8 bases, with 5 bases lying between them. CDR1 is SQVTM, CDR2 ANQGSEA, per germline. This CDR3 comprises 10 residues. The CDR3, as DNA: TGCAGCGTTGAAGTCAGAGGCTACACCTTC. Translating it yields CSVEVRGYTF.

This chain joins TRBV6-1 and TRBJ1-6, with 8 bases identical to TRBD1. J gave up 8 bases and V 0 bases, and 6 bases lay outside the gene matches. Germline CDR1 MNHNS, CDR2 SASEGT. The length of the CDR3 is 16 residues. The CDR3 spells CASSEAILTGDSPLHF. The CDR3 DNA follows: TGTGCCAGCAGTGAAGCCATCTTGACAGGGGATTCACCCCTCCACTTT.

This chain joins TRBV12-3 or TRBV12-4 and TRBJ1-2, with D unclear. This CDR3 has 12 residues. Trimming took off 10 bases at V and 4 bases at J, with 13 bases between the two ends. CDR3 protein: CATGVGSYGYTF. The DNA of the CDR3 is TGTGCCACCGGGGTTGGTTCCTATGGCTACACCTTC.

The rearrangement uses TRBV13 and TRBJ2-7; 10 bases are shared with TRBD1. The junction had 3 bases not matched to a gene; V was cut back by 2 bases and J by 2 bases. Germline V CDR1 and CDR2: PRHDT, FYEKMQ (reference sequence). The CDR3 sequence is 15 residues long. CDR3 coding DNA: TGTGCCAGCAGCTTAAAGGGACAGGGGACCTACGAGCAGTACTTC. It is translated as CASSLKGQGTYEQYF.

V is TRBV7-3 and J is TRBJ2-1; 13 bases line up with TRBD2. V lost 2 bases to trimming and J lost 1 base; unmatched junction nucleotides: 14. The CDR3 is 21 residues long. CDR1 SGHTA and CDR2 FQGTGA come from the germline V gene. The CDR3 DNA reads TGTGCCAGCAGCTTAGGTGGACTGGGACTAGCGGGACGGAATTCCTACAATGAGCAGTTCTTC. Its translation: CASSLGGLGLAGRNSYNEQFF.

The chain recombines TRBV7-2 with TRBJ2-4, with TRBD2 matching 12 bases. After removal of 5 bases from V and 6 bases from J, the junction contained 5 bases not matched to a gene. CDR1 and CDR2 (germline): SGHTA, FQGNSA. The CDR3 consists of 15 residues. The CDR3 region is CASSLPTSGGNIQYF. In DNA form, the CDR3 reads TGTGCCAGCAGCCTTCCGACTAGCGGGGGAAACATTCAGTACTTC.

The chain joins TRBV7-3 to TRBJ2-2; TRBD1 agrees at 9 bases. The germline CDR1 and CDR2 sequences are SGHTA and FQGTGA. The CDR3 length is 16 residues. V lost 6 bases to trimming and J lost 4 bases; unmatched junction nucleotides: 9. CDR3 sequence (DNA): TGTGCCAGCAGGCTCACAGGGGGCGCCGGCACCGGGGAGCTGTTTTTT. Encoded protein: CASRLTGGAGTGELFF.

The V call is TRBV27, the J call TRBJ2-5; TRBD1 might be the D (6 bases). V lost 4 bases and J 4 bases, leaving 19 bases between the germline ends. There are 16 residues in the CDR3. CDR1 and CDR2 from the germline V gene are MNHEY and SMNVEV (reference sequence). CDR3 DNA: TGTGCCAGCAGTTCCTACGACAGGCCCCTGGGAGAGACCCAGTACTTC. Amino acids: CASSSYDRPLGETQYF.

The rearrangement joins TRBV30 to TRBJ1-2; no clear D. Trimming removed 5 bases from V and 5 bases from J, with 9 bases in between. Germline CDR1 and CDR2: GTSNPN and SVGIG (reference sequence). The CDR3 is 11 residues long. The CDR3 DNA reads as TGTGCCTGGTTGTCCCTTTATGGCTACACCTTC. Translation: CAWLSLYGYTF.

CDR3 in DNA: TGCGCCAGCAGCCAAGCCCAGGTCACAGATACGCAGTATTTT. As protein: CASSQAQVTDTQYF. The V and J genes are TRBV4-1 and TRBJ2-3; D is undetermined. V lost 1 base and J lost 2, with 7 bases in between. The CDR3 covers 14 residues. Germline CDR1 and CDR2: MGHRA and YSYEKL.

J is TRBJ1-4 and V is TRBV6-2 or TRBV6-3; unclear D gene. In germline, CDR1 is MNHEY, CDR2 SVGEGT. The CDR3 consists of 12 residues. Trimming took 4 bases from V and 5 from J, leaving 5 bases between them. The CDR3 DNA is TGTGCCAGCAGTTTCGAGAATGAAAAACTGTTTTTT. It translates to CASSFENEKLFF.

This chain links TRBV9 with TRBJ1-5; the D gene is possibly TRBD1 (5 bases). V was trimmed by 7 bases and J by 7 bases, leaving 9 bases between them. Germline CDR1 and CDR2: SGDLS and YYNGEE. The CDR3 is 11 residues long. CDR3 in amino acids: CASGGYQPQHF. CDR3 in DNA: TGTGCCAGCGGGGGGTACCAGCCCCAGCATTTT.

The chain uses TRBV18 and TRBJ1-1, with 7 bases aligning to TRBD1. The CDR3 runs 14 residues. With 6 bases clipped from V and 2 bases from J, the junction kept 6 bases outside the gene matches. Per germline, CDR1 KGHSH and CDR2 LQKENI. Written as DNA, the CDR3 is TGTGCCAGCTCCCAAACAGGGGCCAACACTGAAGCTTTCTTT. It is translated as CASSQTGANTEAFF.

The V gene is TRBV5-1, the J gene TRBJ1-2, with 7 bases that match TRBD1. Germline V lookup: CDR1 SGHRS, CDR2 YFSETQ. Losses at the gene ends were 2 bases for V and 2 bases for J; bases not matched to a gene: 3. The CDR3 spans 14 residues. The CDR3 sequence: CASSLGRGNYGYTF. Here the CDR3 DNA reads TGCGCCAGCAGCTTAGGCAGGGGGAACTATGGCTACACCTTC.

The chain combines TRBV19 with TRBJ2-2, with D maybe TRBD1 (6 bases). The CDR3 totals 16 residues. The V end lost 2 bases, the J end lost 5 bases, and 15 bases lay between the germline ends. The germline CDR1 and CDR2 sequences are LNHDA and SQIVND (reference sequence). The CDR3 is CASSIRGRGTTGELFF. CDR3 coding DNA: TGTGCCAGTAGTATAAGAGGCAGGGGTACGACCGGGGAGCTGTTTTTT. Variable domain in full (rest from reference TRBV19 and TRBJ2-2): DGGITQSPKYLFRKEGQNVTLSCEQNLNHDAMYWYRQDPGQGLRLIYYSQIVNDFQKGDIAEGYSVSREKKESFPLTVTSAQKNPTAFYLCASSIRGRGTTGELFFGEGSRLTVL.

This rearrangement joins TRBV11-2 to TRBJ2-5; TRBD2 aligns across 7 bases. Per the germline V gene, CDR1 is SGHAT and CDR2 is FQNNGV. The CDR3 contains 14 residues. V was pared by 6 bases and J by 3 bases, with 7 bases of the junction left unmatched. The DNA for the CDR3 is TGTGCCAGCAGGAGAGTGGGGGGGGAAGAGACCCAGTACTTC. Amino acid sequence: CASRRVGGEETQYF.

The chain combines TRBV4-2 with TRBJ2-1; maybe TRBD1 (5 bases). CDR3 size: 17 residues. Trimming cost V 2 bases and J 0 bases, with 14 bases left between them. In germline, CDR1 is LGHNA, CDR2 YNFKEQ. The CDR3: CASSQQDIISSYNEQFF. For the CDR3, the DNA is TGTGCCAGCAGCCAACAGGACATAATTAGCTCCTACAATGAGCAGTTCTTC.

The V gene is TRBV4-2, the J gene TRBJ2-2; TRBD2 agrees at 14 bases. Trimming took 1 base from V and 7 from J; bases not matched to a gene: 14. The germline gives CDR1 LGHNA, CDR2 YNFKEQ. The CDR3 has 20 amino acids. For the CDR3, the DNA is TGTGCCAGCAGCCAAGTCCCCCAGGGGACTAGCGGGAGTTCTGTCGGGGAGCTGTTTTTT. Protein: CASSQVPQGTSGSSVGELFF.